This paragraph covers one TCR beta chain sequence. Its antigen remains unknown. The record originates from a study of memory B cells and T cells in multiple sclerosis. Study-level results: Shared clonotype counts depended on differing compartment clone-set sizes and were normalized.

Assay used: immunoSEQ multiplex PCR; TCRdb lists only in-frame clones, some missing. The data contain about 32,000 clones, more than 75% of them singletons. V lost 5 bases, J lost 3 bases, and 14 bases lay in between. Germline V lookup: CDR1 SEHNR, CDR2 FQNEAQ (reference sequence). The CDR3 has 15 amino acids. After stimulus-free culture, autoproliferating CFSE-dim and non-proliferating CFSE-high T cells were sequenced separately. Cultures began with fewer than 5.5x10^7 CFSE-labeled PBMCs, unstimulated for 7 to 8 days, with replicate wells pooled. CFSE at around 0.51 uM labeled the PBMCs, which were then cultured unstimulated.

V usage is TRBV7-9 and J usage is TRBJ2-1, with D perhaps TRBD2 (5 bases). The clonotype was recovered from a human donor with multiple sclerosis. Material for sequencing was PBMCs from blood kept in culture. The CDR3: CASSPSGDGYNEQFF. The CDR3 DNA reads as TGTGCCAGCAGCCCCTCCGGGGATGGCTACAATGAGCAGTTCTTC.